A selection of T cell receptor beta chains follows, all from one sample in a study of T cells after yellow fever vaccination. TCRdb reanalysed the 5' RACE reads using MiXCR and keeps one entry per CDR3 protein. Altogether 300,000 to 350,000 distinct CDR3 sequences are present, approximately 4.3% being singletons, with the ten largest covering roughly a fifth. The sequenced sample was PBMCs, obtained 15 days after the yellow fever booster vaccination. The receptors here all came from a man between 18 and 29 years old who received the YFV17D yellow fever vaccine. Both conserved end residues are part of each CDR3. The order of the fields is J gene, D gene, V gene, clone size, CDR3 length, CDR3 DNA, CDR3 protein. The D gene is left open where the match is weak. The listing skips clone size in some rows; elsewhere it reads once, few, many or a size class.

J: TRBJ1-1
D: .
V: TRBV6-5
size: .
length: 13
DNA: TGTGCCAGCAGTTACGCTCACAGCACTGAAGCTTTCTTT
CDR3: CASSYAHSTEAFF

J: TRBJ2-6
D: TRBD2
V: TRBV6-5
size: .
length: 19
DNA: TGTGCCAGCAGCCTCTTCCCAGCGGGGGTTCCCTCTGGGGCCATCGTCCTGACTTTC
CDR3: CASSLFPAGVPSGAIVLTF

J: TRBJ1-2
D: TRBD1
V: TRBV18
size: many
length: 16
DNA: TGTGCCAGCTCAAGTAAGACAGGGAGTCTGGACTATGGCTACACCTTC
CDR3: CASSSKTGSLDYGYTF

J: TRBJ2-2
D: .
V: TRBV15
size: .
length: 16
DNA: TGTGCCACCAGCAGAGTGGAGACAGCGAGCACCGGGGAGCTGTTTTTT
CDR3: CATSRVETASTGELFF

J: TRBJ2-1
D: TRBD1
V: TRBV19
size: .
length: 14
DNA: TGTGCCAGTAGTTTCTACAGGGGGTACAATGAGCAGTTCTTC
CDR3: CASSFYRGYNEQFF

J: TRBJ1-6
D: TRBD1
V: TRBV29-1
size: many
length: 13
DNA: TGCAGCGTGGGCCGGGACAGGGATTCACCCCTCCACTTT
CDR3: CSVGRDRDSPLHF

J: TRBJ2-6
D: .
V: TRBV7-2
size: .
length: 16
DNA: TGTGCCACCCTGCGCCTCAGGGGTTCTGGGGCCAACGTCCTGACTTTC
CDR3: CATLRLRGSGANVLTF

J: TRBJ2-7
D: .
V: TRBV10-2
size: many
length: 12
DNA: TGCGCCAGCAGCACCAGGGGGGACGAGCAGTACTTC
CDR3: CASSTRGDEQYF

J: TRBJ1-6
D: .
V: TRBV6-5
size: many
length: 14
DNA: TGTGCCTCCCACGCGGGGGGGGGGACTTCACCCCTCCACTTT
CDR3: CASHAGGGTSPLHF

J: TRBJ2-7
D: TRBD2
V: TRBV5-1
size: .
length: 13
DNA: TGCGCCAGCAGCGAGCGGGGGGGCTACGAGCAGTACTTC
CDR3: CASSERGGYEQYF

J: TRBJ1-6
D: .
V: TRBV11-2
size: many
length: 15
DNA: TGTGCCAGCAGCTTAGAACCGGCACCTACTTCACCCCTCCACTTT
CDR3: CASSLEPAPTSPLHF

J: TRBJ2-1
D: TRBD2
V: TRBV5-1
size: many
length: 15
DNA: TGCGCCAGCAGTCCGACTAGCGGGGGAGGTAGGGAGCAGTTCTTC
CDR3: CASSPTSGGGREQFF

J: TRBJ1-2
D: .
V: TRBV5-1
size: .
length: 14
DNA: TGCGCCAGCAGCTCGATTTCAGATAACTATGGCTACACCTTC
CDR3: CASSSISDNYGYTF

J: TRBJ2-2
D: .
V: TRBV10-3
size: .
length: 15
DNA: TGTGCCATCAGAACGGACAGCCCGAACACCGGGGAGCTGTTTTTT
CDR3: CAIRTDSPNTGELFF

J: TRBJ2-1
D: .
V: TRBV29-1
size: many
length: 15
DNA: TGCAGCGTTGCGTCGGTCGGGGGGCTGGGGAATGAGCAGTTCTTC
CDR3: CSVASVGGLGNEQFF

J: TRBJ1-2
D: TRBD1
V: TRBV12-3/TRBV12-4
size: many
length: 14
DNA: TGTGCCAGCAGAGCCGGACAGGGAGGCTATGGCTACACCTTC
CDR3: CASRAGQGGYGYTF

J: TRBJ2-3
D: TRBD2
V: TRBV12-3/TRBV12-4
size: .
length: 19
DNA: TGTGCCAGCAGTTTTCGCCTAGCGGGGGGCAGATTGGGCACAGATACGCAGTATTTT
CDR3: CASSFRLAGGRLGTDTQYF

J: TRBJ2-2
D: .
V: TRBV12-3/TRBV12-4
size: .
length: 14
DNA: TGTGCCAGCAGTTTAGTCCAGTCGGCAGGGGAGCTGTTTTTT
CDR3: CASSLVQSAGELFF

J: TRBJ2-7
D: .
V: TRBV7-2
size: many
length: 15
DNA: TGTGCCAGCAGCCTCAGGGTTCTGGGGGCCTACGAGCAGTACTTC
CDR3: CASSLRVLGAYEQYF

J: TRBJ1-6
D: .
V: TRBV20-1
size: many
length: 16
DNA: TGCAGTGCTAGAGATCAGGGTTCGTTCGGGCTATTGGCCCTCCACTTT
CDR3: CSARDQGSFGLLALHF

J: TRBJ1-3
D: .
V: TRBV21-1
size: many
length: 15
DNA: TGTGCCAGCAGCAAGTCCGCAACACCTGGAAACACCATATATTTT
CDR3: CASSKSATPGNTIYF

J: TRBJ2-1
D: .
V: TRBV20-1
size: many
length: 11
DNA: TGCAGTGCTAGTAAGTGGAACGAGCAGTTCTTC
CDR3: CSASKWNEQFF